The clone carrying this T cell receptor (beta chain) has only a few counts. The target antigen is unknown. The data originate from a study of T cell repertoires in cytomegalovirus infection. Findings of the study overall: The ex vivo response was dominated by HLA-C-restricted CMV-specific TCR beta clonotypes.

CDR3 length: 17 amino acids. CDR1 is LNHDA, CDR2 SQIVND, per germline (reference sequence). The V segment lost 4 bases and the J segment 4 bases; nucleotides outside the gene matches: 8. TCRdb passed the reads through MiXCR, listing each CDR3 protein once. The sample yields approximately 500,000 distinct CDR3 sequences, about 30% seen once. This chain uses TRBV19 with TRBJ2-6, with 9 bases lining up with TRBD2. This clonotype was sampled from a human donor in good health (CMV status not recorded). Some clones in this sample may be carry-over from other donors' samples. Sequencing was performed on PBMCs. CDR3 coding DNA: TGTGCCAGTAGTAAACAGATAGCGGGAGTCGGGGCCAACGTCCTGACTTTC. Translation gives CASSKQIAGVGANVLTF. Drawing the rest from reference TRBV19 and TRBJ2-6, the complete variable domain is DGGITQSPKYLFRKEGQNVTLSCEQNLNHDAMYWYRQDPGQGLRLIYYSQIVNDFQKGDIAEGYSVSREKKESFPLTVTSAQKNPTAFYLCASSKQIAGVGANVLTFGAGSRLTVL.